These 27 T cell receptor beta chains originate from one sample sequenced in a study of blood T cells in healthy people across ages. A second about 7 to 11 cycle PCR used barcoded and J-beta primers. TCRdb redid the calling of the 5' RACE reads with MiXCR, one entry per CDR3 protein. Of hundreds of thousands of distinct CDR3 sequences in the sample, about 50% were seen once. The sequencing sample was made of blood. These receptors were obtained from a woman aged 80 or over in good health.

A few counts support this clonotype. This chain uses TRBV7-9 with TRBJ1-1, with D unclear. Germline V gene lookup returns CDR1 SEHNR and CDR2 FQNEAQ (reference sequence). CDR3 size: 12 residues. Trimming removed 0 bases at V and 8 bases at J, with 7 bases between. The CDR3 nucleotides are TGTGCCAGCAGCTTAGCGAGGTTAGAAGCTTTCTTT. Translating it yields CASSLARLEAFF.

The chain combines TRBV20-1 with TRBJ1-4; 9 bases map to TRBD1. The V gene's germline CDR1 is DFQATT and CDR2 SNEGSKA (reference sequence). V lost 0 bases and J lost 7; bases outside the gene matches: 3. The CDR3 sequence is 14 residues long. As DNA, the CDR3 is TGCAGTGCTAGAGATGGGACAGGGATTGAAAAACTGTTTTTT. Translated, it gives CSARDGTGIEKLFF.

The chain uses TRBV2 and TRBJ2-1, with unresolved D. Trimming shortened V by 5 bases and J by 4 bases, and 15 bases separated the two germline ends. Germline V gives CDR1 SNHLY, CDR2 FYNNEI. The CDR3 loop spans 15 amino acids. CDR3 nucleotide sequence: TGTGCCAGCAGTTCCATAGGTGTAGTATACAATGAGCAGTTCTTC. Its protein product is CASSSIGVVYNEQFF. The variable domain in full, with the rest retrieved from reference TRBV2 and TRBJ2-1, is EPEVTQTPSHQVTQMGQEVILRCVPISNHLYFYWYRQILGQKVEFLVSFYNNEISEKSEIFDDQFSVERPDGSNFTLKIRSTKLEDSAMYFCASSSIGVVYNEQFFGPGTRLTVL.

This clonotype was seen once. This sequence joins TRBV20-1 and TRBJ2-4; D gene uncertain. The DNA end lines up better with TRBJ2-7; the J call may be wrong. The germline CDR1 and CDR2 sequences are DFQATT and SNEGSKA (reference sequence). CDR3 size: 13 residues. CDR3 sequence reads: CSAPRSGAYEQYF. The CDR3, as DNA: TGCAGTGCCCCAAGGTCCGGAGCCTACGAGCAGTACTTC.

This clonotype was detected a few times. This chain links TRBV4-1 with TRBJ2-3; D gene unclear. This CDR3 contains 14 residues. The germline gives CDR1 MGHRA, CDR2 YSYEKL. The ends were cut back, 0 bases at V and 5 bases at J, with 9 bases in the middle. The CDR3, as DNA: TGCGCCAGCAGCCAAGAGTCCCGTGGAGATACGCAGTATTTT. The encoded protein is CASSQESRGDTQYF.

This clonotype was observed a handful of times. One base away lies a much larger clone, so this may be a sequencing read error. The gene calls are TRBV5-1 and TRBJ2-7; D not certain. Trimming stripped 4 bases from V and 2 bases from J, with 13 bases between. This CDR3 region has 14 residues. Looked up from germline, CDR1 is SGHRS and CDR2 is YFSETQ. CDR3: CASSGRLTAYEQYF. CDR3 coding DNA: TGCGCCAGCAGCGGGCGCCTCACGGCCTACGAGCAGTACTTC.

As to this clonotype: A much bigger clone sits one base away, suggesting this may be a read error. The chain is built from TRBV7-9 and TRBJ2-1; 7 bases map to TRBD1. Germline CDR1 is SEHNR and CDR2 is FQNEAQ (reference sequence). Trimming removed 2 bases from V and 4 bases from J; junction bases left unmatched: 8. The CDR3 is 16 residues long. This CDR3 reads CASSLWTGQRYNEQFF. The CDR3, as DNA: TGTGCCAGCAGCTTATGGACGGGACAGAGATACAATGAGCAGTTCTTC.

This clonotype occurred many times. For the CDR3, the DNA is TGTGCCAGCAGTTCGGACAGGGGAGGTTCACCCCTCCACTTT. Protein product: CASSSDRGGSPLHF. V is TRBV28 and J is TRBJ1-6; TRBD1 matches 9 bases. CDR1 and CDR2 (germline): MDHEN, SYDVKM. The CDR3 is 14 amino acids. The ends lost 4 bases at V and 9 bases at J; junction bases unmatched: 4.

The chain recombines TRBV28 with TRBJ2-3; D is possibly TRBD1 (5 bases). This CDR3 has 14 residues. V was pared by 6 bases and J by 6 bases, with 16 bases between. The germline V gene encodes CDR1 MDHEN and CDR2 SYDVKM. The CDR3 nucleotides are TGTGCCAGCAGGGTACAGGTCCAAGAGGATACGCAGTATTTT. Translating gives CASRVQVQEDTQYF. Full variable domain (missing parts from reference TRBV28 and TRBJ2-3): DVKVTQSSRYLVKRTGEKVFLECVQDMDHENMFWYRQDPGLGLRLIYFSYDVKMKEKGDIPEGYSVSREKKERFSLILESASTNQTSMYLCASRVQVQEDTQYFGPGTRLTVL.

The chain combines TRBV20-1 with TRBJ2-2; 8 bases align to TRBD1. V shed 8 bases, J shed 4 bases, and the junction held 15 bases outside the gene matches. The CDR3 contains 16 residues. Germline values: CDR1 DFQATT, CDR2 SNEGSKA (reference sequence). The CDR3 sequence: CSSWGRTGPTTGELFF. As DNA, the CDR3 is TGCAGTTCTTGGGGGCGGACAGGGCCAACCACCGGGGAGCTGTTTTTT.

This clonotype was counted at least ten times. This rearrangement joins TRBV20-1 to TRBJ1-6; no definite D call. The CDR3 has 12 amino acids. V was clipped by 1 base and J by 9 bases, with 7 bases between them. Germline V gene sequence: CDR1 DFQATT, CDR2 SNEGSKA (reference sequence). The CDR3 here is CSARAQSSPLHF. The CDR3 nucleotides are TGCAGTGCTAGAGCGCAGAGTTCACCCCTCCACTTT.

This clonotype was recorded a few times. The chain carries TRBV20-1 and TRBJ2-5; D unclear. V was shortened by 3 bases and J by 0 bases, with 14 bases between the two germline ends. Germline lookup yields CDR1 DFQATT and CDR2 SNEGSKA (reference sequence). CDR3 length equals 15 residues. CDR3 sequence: CSARAQQAYQETQYF. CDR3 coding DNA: TGCAGTGCTAGGGCCCAGCAAGCGTACCAAGAGACCCAGTACTTC.

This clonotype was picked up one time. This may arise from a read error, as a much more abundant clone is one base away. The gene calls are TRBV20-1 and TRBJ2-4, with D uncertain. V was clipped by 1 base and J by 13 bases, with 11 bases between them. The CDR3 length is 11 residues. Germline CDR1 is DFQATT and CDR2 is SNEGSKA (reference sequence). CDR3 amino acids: CSARGSKEQYF. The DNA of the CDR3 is TGCAGTGCTAGAGGATCTAAGGAGCAGTACTTC.

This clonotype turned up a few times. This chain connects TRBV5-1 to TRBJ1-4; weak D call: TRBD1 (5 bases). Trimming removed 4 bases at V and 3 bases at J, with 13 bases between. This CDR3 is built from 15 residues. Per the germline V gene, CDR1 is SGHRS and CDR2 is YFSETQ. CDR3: CASSLSGTANEKLFF. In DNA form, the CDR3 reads TGCGCCAGCAGCCTGTCCGGGACGGCTAATGAAAAACTGTTTTTT.

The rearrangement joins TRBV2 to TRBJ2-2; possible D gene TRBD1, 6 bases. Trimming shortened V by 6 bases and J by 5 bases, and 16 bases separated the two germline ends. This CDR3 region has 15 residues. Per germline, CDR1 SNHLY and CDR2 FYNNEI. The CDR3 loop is CASRPTGWGTGELFF. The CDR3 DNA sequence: TGTGCCAGCAGACCGACAGGATGGGGGACCGGGGAGCTGTTTTTT.

CDR3 sequence reads: CSVEQGANGELFF. DNA of the CDR3: TGCAGCGTTGAACAGGGGGCAAACGGGGAGCTGTTTTTT. The chain uses TRBV29-1 and TRBJ2-2; 8 bases map to TRBD1. CDR3 length: 13 amino acids. The V and J ends lost 2 bases and 7 bases, in that order; junction bases with no gene match: 3. Looked up from germline, CDR1 is SQVTM and CDR2 is ANQGSEA.

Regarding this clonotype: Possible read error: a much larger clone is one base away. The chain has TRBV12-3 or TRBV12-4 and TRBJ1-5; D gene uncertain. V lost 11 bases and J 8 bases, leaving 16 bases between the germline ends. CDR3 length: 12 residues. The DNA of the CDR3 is TGTGCCTGCACGGAGGGTCGGAAGCCCCAGCATTTT. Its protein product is CACTEGRKPQHF.

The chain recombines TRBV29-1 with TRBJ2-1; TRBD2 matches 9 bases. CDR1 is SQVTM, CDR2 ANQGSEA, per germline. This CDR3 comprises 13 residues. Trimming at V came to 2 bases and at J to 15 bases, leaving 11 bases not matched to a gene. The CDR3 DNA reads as TGCAGCGTTGAACCCAGTGCGGGGGGGCTAATGTTCTTC. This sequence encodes CSVEPSAGGLMFF.

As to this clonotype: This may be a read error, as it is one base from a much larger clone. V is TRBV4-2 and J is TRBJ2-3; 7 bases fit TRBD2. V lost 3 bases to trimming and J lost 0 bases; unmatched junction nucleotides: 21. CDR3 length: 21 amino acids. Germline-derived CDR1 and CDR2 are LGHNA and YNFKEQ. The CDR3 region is CASSHAEGGPGRPSSTDTQYF. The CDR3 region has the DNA TGTGCCAGCAGCCACGCTGAGGGAGGGCCGGGCCGGCCTTCTAGCACAGATACGCAGTATTTT.

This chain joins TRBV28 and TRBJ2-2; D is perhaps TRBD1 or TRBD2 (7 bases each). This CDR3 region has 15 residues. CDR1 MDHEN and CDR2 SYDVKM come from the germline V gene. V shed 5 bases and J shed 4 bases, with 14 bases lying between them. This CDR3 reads CASSMTGRGTGELFF. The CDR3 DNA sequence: TGTGCCAGCAGTATGACAGGGAGGGGCACCGGGGAGCTGTTTTTT.

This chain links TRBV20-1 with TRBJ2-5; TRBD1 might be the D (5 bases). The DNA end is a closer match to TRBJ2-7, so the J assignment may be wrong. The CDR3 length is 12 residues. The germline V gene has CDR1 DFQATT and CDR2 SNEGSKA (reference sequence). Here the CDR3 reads CSAPQGGYEQYF. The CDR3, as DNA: TGCAGTGCTCCCCAGGGTGGCTACGAGCAGTACTTC.

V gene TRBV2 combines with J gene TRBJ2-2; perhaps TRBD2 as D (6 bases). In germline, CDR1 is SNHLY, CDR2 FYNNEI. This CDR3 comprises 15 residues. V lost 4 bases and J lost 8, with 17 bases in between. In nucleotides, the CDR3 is TGTGCCAGCAGTGCCCAGAGGCTAGCGACGGGGGAGCTGTTTTTT. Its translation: CASSAQRLATGELFF.

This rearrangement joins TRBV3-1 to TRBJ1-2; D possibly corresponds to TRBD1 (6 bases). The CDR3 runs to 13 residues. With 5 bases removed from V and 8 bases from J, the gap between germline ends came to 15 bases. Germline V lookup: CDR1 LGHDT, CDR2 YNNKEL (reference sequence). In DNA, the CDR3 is TGTGCCAGCAGCTCTACCGGGACATCCGGCTACACCTTC. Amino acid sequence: CASSSTGTSGYTF.

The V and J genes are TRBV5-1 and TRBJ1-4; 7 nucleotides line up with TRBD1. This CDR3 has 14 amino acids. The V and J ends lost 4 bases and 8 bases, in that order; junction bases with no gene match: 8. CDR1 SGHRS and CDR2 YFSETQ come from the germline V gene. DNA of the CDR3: TGCGCCAGCAGCCAACAGGGGACCCAAGAAAAACTGTTTTTT. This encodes CASSQQGTQEKLFF.

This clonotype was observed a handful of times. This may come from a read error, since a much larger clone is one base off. As DNA, the CDR3 is TGTGCCAGCAGGGGACAGATCATCGAGCAGTACTTC. It codes for CASRGQIIEQYF. The V gene is TRBV6-6, the J gene TRBJ2-7; TRBD1 matches 7 bases. The germline V gene has CDR1 MNHNY and CDR2 SVGAGI (reference sequence). The CDR3 is made up of 12 amino acids. Trimming took 6 bases from V and 6 from J; bases not matched to a gene: 5.

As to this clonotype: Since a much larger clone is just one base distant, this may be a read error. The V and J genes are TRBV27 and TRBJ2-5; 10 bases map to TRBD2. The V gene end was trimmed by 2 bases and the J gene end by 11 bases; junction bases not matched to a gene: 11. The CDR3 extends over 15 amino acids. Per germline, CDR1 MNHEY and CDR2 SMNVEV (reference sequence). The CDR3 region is CASSLPSGSYNEQYF. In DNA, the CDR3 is TGTGCCAGCAGTTTACCTAGCGGGAGCTACAATGAGCAGTACTTC.

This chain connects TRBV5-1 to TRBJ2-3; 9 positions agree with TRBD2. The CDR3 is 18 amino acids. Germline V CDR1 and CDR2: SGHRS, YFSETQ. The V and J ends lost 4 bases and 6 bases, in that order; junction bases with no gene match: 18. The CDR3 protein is CASSLGAGGPVASDTQYF. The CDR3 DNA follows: TGCGCCAGCAGCCTTGGGGCGGGGGGGCCAGTCGCTAGCGATACGCAGTATTTT. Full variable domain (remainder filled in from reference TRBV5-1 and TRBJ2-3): KAGVTQTPRYLIKTRGQQVTLSCSPISGHRSVSWYQQTPGQGLQFLFEYFSETQRNKGNFPGRFSGRQFSNSRSEMNVSTLELGDSALYLCASSLGAGGPVASDTQYFGPGTRLTVL.